One T cell receptor beta chain is described in this entry. Its antigen is undetermined. Compared with germline, one end of the junction differs, possibly owing to a read error. The CDR3 contains 15 residues. CDR1 and CDR2 (germline): SSHAT, FNYEAQ (reference sequence). This sample is drawn from a study of cytomegalovirus exposure and HLA in healthy donors. Primers: 60 Vbeta forward and 13 Jbeta reverse. Profiled with immunoSEQ multiplex PCR; TCRdb holds only in-frame clones, not every one. The profile shows some 150,000 clones, approximately 80% of them singletons. Study-level findings and limits: Some segments of the V type, notably TRBV6-2 and TRBV6-3, were excluded as indistinguishable. Per a later analysis, HLA-associated TCR beta chains showed more clonal expansion than other, equally common TCR beta chains. The CMV antigen specificity of a few CMV-associated chains was confirmed through in vitro analysis. Most TCR sequences were seen very rarely across donors, but some public TCRs occurred in many.

Specimen: PBMCs. This TCR came from a man aged 45-65 years in good health and CMV-seropositive. The V and J genes are TRBV7-7 and TRBJ2-3, with 8 nucleotides matching TRBD1. Here the CDR3 reads CASSRGPGGVDTQYF. The CDR3 DNA sequence: TGTGCTAGCAGCAGGGGCCCAGGGGGCGTCGATACGCAGTATTTT. The whole variable domain, filled in from reference TRBV7-7 and TRBJ2-3, reads GAGVSQSPRYKVTKRGQDVTLRCDPISSHATLYWYQQALGQGPEFLTYFNYEAQPDKSGLPSDRFSAERPEGSISTLTIQRTEQRDSAMYRCASSRGPGGVDTQYFGPGTRLTVL.